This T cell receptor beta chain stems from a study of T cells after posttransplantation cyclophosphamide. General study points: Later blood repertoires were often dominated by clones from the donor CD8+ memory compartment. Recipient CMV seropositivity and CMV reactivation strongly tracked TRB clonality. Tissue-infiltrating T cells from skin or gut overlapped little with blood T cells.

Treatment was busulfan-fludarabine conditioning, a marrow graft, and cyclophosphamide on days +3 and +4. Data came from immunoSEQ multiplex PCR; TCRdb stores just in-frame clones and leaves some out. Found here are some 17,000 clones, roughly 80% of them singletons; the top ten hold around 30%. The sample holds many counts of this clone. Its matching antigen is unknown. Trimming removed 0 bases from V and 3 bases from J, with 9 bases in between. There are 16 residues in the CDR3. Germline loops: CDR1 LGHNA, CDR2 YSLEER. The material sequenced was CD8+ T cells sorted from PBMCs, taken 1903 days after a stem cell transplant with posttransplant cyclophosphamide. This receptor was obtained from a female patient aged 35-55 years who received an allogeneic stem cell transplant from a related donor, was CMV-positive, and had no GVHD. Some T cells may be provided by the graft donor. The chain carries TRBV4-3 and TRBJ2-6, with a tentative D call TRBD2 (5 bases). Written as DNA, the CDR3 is TGCGCCAGCAGCCAAGAAGATGGGAGTGGGGCCAACGTCCTGACTTTC. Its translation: CASSQEDGSGANVLTF.